Listed below are T cell receptor beta chains from one sample, sequenced in a study of blood T cell repertoires in COVID-19. The data were produced by immunoSEQ multiplex PCR, yet TCRdb's version contains in-frame clones alone and is incomplete. Among tens of thousands of clones, about 82% were seen once, and the ten largest hold 4.8%. Sample: peripheral blood. The receptors here all came from a woman older than 75 with active or convalescent COVID-19. The CDR3 runs from the conserved cysteine through the conserved F or W. The D gene is left open where the match is weak.

V gene	D gene	J gene	CDR3 protein
TRBV18	-	TRBJ1-1	CASSPRVTGAMTEAFF
TRBV7-2	-	TRBJ2-7	CASSLGGQNYEQYF
TRBV5-1	-	TRBJ2-1	CASSNGQSSYNEQFF
TRBV25-1	-	TRBJ1-2	CASSEGDTLGGYTF
TRBV6-5	-	TRBJ1-3	CASSYSSGFSGNTIYF
TRBV28	TRBD1	TRBJ1-5	CASSLIGQGAVNQPQHF
TRBV5-1	TRBD1	TRBJ1-2	CASRRDSNYGYTF
TRBV19	TRBD2	TRBJ2-3	CAASSGGEDTQYF
TRBV7-2	-	TRBJ2-3	CASSLRTSPDTQYF
TRBV5-1	TRBD2	TRBJ2-3	CASSLVLAADTDTQYF
TRBV5-6	TRBD1	TRBJ2-7	CASSLQGGYRSYEQYF
TRBV28	TRBD1	TRBJ1-1	CASNSSPGQGTTEAFF
TRBV30	-	TRBJ2-1	CAWSVGWLAYYNEQFF
TRBV12-5	TRBD1	TRBJ1-1	CASGTGQGMPEAFF
TRBV30	-	TRBJ1-5	CAWNLGQLNQPQHF
TRBV7-3	TRBD2	TRBJ2-1	CASSLGVAGGNEQFF
TRBV11-3	-	TRBJ1-3	CASSPGTGAGNTIYF
TRBV18	-	TRBJ2-3	CASSERVNTDTQYF
TRBV7-2	TRBD2	TRBJ2-5	CASSLSGTSGGGQETQYF
TRBV5-1	-	TRBJ2-2	CASSSTNTGELFF
TRBV30	-	TRBJ2-2	CAWSVPGRTGELFF
TRBV6-6	TRBD1	TRBJ1-1	CASSQTGQGNTEAFF
TRBV6-1	-	TRBJ2-1	CASSEPGATLGEQFF
TRBV6-5	TRBD1	TRBJ2-7	CASRTGTGSYEQYF
TRBV24-1	TRBD1	TRBJ2-3	CATSVQGVGTDTQYF
TRBV6-2/TRBV6-3	-	TRBJ2-1	CASSYLNEQFF
TRBV18	-	TRBJ1-5	CASSVGSGRSGGQPQHF
TRBV19	TRBD2	TRBJ2-3	CASSNRGGGDTQYF
TRBV9	-	TRBJ1-4	CASSVYMEKLFF
TRBV2	-	TRBJ1-4	CASRGRGLGKLFF
TRBV5-6	TRBD1	TRBJ2-3	CASSSEGTGVGDTQYF
TRBV13	TRBD1	TRBJ1-2	CASSQYGTGGNSFGYTF
TRBV21-1	-	TRBJ2-1	CASSRAGRDNEQFF
TRBV28	TRBD1	TRBJ1-4	CASSLLTLRTGGNEKLFF
TRBV5-1	TRBD1	TRBJ2-2	CASSTGQFTGELFF
TRBV7-2	TRBD1	TRBJ1-1	CASSLKSGTGRGDTEAFF
TRBV7-3	-	TRBJ2-3	CASSVIGGLSTDTQYF
TRBV19	TRBD1	TRBJ1-5	CASSFQGYRGYNQPQHF
TRBV14	-	TRBJ2-1	CASSQGLAGGTVEQFF
TRBV6-5	-	TRBJ2-5	CASRYTGQGETQYF
TRBV5-1	-	TRBJ1-1	CASSTQMGGGTEAFF
TRBV5-4	-	TRBJ2-2	CASSTQGGTGELFF
TRBV4-2	TRBD1	TRBJ2-7	CASSQDRTGAYEQYF
TRBV28	TRBD1	TRBJ2-5	CASSLPLFRDRETQYF
TRBV24-1	TRBD1	TRBJ2-2	CATRGQGATGELFF
TRBV29-1	TRBD1	TRBJ1-2	CSVDEGAGYGYTF
TRBV7-6	-	TRBJ1-2	CASSLGQGNYGYTF
TRBV19	TRBD2	TRBJ2-1	CASSIGGRFQNEQFF
TRBV6-2/TRBV6-3	TRBD1	TRBJ1-2	CASSTGQFYGYTF